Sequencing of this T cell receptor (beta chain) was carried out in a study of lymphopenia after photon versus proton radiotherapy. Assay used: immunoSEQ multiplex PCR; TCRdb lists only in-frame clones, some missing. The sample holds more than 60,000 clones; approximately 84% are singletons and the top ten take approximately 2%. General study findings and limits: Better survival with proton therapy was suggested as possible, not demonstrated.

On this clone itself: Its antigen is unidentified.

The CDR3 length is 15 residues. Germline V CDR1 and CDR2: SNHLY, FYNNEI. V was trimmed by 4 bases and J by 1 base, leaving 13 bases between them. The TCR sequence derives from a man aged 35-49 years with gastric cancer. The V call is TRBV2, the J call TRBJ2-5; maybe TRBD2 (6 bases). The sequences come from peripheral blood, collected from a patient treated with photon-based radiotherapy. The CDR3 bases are TGTGCCAGCAGTGCCCTTTTGGGGGGCCAAGAGACCCAGTACTTC. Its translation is CASSALLGGQETQYF.